This T cell receptor (beta chain) was profiled in a study of blood T cell repertoires in COVID-19. Germline CDR1 and CDR2: SNHLY and FYNNEI. The junction had 8 bases not matched to a gene; V was cut back by 3 bases and J by 3 bases. The CDR3 totals 15 residues. Generated by immunoSEQ multiplex PCR, the TCRdb table keeps only in-frame clones and is missing some. The sample includes 150,000 to 250,000 clones, roughly 84% seen only once; the top ten take 6% to 8%. Adults between roughly 18 and 95 years of age took part from fewer than 30 US areas. The material sequenced was PBMCs or T cells enriched from blood (not recorded which). The source of this sequence is a man in his forties or fifties who had recovered from COVID-19. The V call is TRBV2, the J call TRBJ2-7; TRBD1 matches at 7 bases. CDR3 in amino acids: CASSDYTGAVYEQYF. Written as DNA, the CDR3 is TGTGCCAGCAGTGATTACACAGGGGCAGTCTACGAGCAGTACTTC.